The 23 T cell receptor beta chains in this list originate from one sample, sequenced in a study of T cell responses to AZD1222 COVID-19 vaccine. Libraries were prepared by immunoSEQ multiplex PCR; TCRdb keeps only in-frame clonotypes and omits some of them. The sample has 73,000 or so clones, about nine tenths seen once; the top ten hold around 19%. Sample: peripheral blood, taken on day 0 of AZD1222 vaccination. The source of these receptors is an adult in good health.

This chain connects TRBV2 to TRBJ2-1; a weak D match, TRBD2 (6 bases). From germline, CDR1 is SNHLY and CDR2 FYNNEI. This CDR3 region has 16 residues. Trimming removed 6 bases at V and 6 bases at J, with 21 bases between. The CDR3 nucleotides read TGTGCCAGCAGGCGGGACGCTCTTTCCCTATCCAATGAGCAGTTCTTC. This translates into CASRRDALSLSNEQFF.

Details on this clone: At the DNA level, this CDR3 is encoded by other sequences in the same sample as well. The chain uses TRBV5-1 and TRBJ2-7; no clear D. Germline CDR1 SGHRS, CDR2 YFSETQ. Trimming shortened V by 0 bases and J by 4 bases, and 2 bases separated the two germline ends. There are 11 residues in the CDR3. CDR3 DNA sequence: TGCGCCAGCAGCTTGGATTACGAGCAGTACTTC. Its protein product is CASSLDYEQYF.

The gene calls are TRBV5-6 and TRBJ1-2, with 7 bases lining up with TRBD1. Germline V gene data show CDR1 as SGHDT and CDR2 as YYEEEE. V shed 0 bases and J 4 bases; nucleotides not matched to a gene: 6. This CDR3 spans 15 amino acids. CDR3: CASSLGTGTAYGYTF. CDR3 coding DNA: TGTGCCAGCAGCTTGGGGACCGGGACAGCCTATGGCTACACCTTC.

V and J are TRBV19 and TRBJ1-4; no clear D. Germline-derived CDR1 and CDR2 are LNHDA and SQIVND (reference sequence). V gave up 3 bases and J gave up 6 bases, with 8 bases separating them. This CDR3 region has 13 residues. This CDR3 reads CASSIRPDEKLFF. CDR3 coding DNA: TGTGCCAGTAGTATTCGGCCCGATGAAAAACTGTTTTTT.

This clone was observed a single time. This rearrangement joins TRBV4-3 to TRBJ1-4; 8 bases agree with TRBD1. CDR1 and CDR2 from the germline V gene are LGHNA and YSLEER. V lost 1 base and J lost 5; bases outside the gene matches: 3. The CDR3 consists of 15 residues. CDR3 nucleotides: TGCGCCAGCAGCCAAGCCGGGACAGGCAATGAAAAACTGTTTTTT. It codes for CASSQAGTGNEKLFF.

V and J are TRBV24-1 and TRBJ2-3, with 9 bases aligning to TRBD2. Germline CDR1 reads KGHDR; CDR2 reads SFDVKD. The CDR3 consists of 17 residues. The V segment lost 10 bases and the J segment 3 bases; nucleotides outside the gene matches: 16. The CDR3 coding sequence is TGTGCCACAGCCGGCAATGGAGCGGGGGGAAGGACAGATACGCAGTATTTT. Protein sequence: CATAGNGAGGRTDTQYF.

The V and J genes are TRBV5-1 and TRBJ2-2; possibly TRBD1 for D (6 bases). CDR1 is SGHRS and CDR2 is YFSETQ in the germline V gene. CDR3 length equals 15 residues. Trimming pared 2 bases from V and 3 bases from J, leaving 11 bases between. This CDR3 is CASSFSGADTGELFF. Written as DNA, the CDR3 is TGCGCCAGCAGCTTTTCAGGGGCGGACACCGGGGAGCTGTTTTTT.

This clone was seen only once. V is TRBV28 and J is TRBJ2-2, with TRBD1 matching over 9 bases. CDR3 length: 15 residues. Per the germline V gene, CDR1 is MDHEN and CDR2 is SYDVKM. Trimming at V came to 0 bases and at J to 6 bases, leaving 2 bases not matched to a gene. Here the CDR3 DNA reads TGTGCCAGCAGTTTATGGACAGGGGGGTCCGGGGAGCTGTTTTTT. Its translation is CASSLWTGGSGELFF.

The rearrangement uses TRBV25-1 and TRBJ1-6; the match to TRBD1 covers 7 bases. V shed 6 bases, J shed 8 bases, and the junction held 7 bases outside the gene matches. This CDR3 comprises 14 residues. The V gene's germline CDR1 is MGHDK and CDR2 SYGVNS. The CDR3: CASSRGTFYSPLHF. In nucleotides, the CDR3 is TGTGCCAGCAGCAGGGGGACATTCTATTCACCCCTCCACTTT.

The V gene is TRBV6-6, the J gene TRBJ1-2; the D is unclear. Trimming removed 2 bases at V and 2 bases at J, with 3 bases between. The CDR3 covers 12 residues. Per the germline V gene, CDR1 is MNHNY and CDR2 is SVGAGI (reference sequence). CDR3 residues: CASSYRNYGYTF. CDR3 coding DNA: TGTGCCAGCAGTTACAGGAACTATGGCTACACCTTC.

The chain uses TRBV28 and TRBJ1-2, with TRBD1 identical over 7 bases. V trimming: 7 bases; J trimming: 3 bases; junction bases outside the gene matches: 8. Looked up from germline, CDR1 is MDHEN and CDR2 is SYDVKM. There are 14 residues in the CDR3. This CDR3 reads CASNSMQGDYGYTF. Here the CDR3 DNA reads TGTGCCAGCAATTCGATGCAGGGGGACTATGGCTACACCTTC.

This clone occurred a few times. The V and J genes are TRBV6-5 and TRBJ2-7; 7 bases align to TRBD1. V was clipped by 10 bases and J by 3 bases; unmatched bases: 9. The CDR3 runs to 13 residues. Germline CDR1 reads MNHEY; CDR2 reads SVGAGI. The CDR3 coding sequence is TGTGCCATTCTAAGAGGGGGCGGCTACGAGCAGTACTTC. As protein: CAILRGGGYEQYF.

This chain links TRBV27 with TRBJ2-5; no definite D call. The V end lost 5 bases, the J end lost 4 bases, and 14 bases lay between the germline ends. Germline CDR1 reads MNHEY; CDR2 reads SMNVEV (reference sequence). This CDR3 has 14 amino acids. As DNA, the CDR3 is TGTGCCAGCAGTCCGCACACCTCTCCAGAGACCCAGTACTTC. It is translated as CASSPHTSPETQYF.

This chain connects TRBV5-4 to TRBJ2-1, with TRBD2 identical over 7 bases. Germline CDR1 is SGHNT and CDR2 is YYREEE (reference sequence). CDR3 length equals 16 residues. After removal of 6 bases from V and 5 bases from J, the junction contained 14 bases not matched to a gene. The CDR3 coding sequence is TGTGCCAGCACCCTGGCCAGGTGGGGGGGGAACAATGAGCAGTTCTTC. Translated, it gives CASTLARWGGNNEQFF.

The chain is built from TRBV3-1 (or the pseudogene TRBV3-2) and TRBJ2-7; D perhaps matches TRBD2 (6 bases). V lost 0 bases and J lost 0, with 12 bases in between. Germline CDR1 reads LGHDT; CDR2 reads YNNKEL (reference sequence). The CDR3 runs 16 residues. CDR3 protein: CASSQDQGGYSYEQYF. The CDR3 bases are TGTGCCAGCAGCCAAGATCAAGGAGGGTACTCCTACGAGCAGTACTTC.

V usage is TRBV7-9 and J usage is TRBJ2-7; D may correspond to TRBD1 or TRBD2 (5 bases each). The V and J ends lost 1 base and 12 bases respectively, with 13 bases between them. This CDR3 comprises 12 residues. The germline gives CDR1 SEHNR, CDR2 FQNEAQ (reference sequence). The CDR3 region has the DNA TGTGCCAGCAGCTTAGGGGGCAGGGAGATGTACTTC. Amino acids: CASSLGGREMYF.

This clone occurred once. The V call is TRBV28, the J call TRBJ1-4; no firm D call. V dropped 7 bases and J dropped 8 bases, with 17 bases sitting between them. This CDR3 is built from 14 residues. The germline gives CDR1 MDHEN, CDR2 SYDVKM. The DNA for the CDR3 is TGTGCCAGCACTACCCCTAGGAACGGCGAAAAACTGTTTTTT. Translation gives CASTTPRNGEKLFF.

DNA for the CDR3: TGTGCCACCAGTGATTCCTACAGAGTGGATGGCTACACCTTC. It specifies CATSDSYRVDGYTF. This chain uses TRBV24-1 with TRBJ1-2; D gene uncertain. The CDR3 consists of 14 residues. Germline assignment: CDR1 KGHDR and CDR2 SFDVKD. Trimming shortened V by 2 bases and J by 6 bases, and 12 bases separated the two germline ends.

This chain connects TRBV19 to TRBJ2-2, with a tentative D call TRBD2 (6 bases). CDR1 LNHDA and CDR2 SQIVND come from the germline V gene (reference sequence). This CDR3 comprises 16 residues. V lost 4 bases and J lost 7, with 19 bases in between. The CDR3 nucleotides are TGTGCCAGTAGTAGCGTCCGGGGGAGTCGTGGCGGGGAGCTGTTTTTT. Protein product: CASSSVRGSRGGELFF.

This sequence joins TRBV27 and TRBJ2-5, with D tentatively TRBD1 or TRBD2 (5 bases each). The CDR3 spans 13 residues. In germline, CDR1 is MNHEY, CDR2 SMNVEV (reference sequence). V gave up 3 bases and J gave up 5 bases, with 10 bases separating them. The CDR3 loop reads CASSFGGVETQYF. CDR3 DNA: TGTGCCAGCAGTTTTGGGGGAGTGGAGACCCAGTACTTC.

This CDR3 is CASSSSTRAPYEQYF. The CDR3 nucleotides read TGTGCCAGCAGCTCTTCGACTAGGGCACCCTACGAGCAGTACTTC. The chain is built from TRBV21-1 and TRBJ2-7; TRBD2, the table's D call, was not compared with the DNA. TRBV21-1 is a pseudogene locus. This CDR3 region has 15 residues.

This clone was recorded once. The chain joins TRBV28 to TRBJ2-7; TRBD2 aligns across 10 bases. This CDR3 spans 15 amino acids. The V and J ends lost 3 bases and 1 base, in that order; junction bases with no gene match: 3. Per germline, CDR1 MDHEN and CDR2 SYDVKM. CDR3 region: CASSFSSGSSYEQYF. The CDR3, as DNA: TGTGCCAGCAGTTTTTCTAGCGGGAGTTCCTACGAGCAGTACTTC. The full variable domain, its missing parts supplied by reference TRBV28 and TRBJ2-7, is DVKVTQSSRYLVKRTGEKVFLECVQDMDHENMFWYRQDPGLGLRLIYFSYDVKMKEKGDIPEGYSVSREKKERFSLILESASTNQTSMYLCASSFSSGSSYEQYFGPGTRLTVT.

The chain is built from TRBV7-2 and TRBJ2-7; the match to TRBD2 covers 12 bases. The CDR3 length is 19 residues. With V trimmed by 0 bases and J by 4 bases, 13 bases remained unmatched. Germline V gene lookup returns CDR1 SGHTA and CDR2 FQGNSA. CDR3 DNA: TGTGCCAGCAGCTTAGCGCGGACTAGCGGGGCCTCACTCAAGTACGAGCAGTACTTC. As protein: CASSLARTSGASLKYEQYF. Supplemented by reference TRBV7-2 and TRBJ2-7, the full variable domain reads GAGVSQSPSNKVTEKGKDVELRCDPISGHTALYWYRQSLGQGLEFLIYFQGNSAPDKSGLPSDRFSAERTGGSVSTLTIQRTQQEDSAVYLCASSLARTSGASLKYEQYFGPGTRLTVT.